This T cell receptor (beta chain) was captured in a study of T cell changes during pregnancy in multiple sclerosis. Using immunoSEQ multiplex PCR, the repertoire was profiled, and TCRdb retains in-frame clones only, with some absent. This repertoire shows about 36,000 clones, about 92% found once; its top ten account for 0.6% to 0.9%. Germline assignment: CDR1 SGDLS and CDR2 YYNGEE. The CDR3 runs to 14 residues. V was shortened by 4 bases and J by 5 bases, with 14 bases between the two germline ends. The TCR was taken from a female donor in good health, enrolled as a control in a pregnancy study. The V call is TRBV9, the J call TRBJ2-3; TRBD2 is a possible D gene (5 bases). The sample here was CD4+ T cells from peripheral blood mononuclear cells, taken after pregnancy. CDR3 loop: CASSLRTGRDTQYF. The CDR3 nucleotides read TGTGCCAGCAGCCTAAGGACTGGCAGAGATACGCAGTATTTT.